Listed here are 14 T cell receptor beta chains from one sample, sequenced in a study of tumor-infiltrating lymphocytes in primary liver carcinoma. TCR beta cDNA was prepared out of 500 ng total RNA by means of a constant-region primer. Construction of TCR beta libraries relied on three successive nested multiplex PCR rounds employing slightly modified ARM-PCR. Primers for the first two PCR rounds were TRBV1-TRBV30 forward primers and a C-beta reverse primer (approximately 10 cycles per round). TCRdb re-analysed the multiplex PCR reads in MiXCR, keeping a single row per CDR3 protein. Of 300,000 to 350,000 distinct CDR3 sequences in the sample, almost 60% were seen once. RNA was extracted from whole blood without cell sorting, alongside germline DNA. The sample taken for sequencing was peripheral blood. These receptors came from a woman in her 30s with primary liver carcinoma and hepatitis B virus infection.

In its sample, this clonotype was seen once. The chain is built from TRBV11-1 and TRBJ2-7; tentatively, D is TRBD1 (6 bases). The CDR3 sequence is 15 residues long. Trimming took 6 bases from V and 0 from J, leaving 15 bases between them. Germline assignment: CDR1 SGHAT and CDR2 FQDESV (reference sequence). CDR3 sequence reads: CASSPDRTHSYEQYF. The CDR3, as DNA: TGTGCCAGCAGTCCCGACAGGACCCACTCCTACGAGCAGTACTTC.

The DNA of the CDR3 is TGCGCCAGCAGCTCGACCCACAATGAGCAGTTCTTC. This gives the protein CASSSTHNEQFF. The genes are TRBV4-1 and TRBJ2-1; D ambiguous. Germline assignment: CDR1 MGHRA and CDR2 YSYEKL. Trimming removed 5 bases at V and 5 bases at J, with 7 bases between. The CDR3 has 12 residues.

In DNA form, the CDR3 reads TGTGCCAGCAGGGCCACAGGGTTGGAGACCCAGTACTTC. Protein sequence: CASRATGLETQYF. The chain combines TRBV28 with TRBJ2-5; the D gene is possibly TRBD1 (6 bases). CDR1 and CDR2 from the germline V gene are MDHEN and SYDVKM. This CDR3 comprises 13 residues. Trimming left V 6 bases short and J 5 bases short, with 13 bases between.

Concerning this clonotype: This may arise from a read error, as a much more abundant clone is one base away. The CDR3 nucleotides read TGTGCCAGCAGCTTAGTATGGCGGGGATCCTACAATGAGCAGTTCTTC. It encodes CASSLVWRGSYNEQFF. The chain employs TRBV11-3 and TRBJ2-1; a possible D gene is TRBD2 (6 bases). The CDR3 totals 16 residues. Trimming cost V 1 base and J 1 base, with 11 bases left between them. The germline V gene has CDR1 SGHNT and CDR2 YENEEA. The whole variable domain, remainder taken from reference TRBV11-3 and TRBJ2-1, is EAGVVQSPRYKIIEKKQPVAFWCNPISGHNTLYWYLQNLGQGPELLIRYENEEAVDDSQLPKDRFSAERLKGVDSTLKIQPAELGDSAVYLCASSLVWRGSYNEQFFGPGTRLTVL.

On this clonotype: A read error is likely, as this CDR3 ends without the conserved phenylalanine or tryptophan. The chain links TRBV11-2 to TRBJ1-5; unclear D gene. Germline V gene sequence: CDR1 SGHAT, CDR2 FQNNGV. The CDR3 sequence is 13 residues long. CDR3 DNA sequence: TGTGCCAGTAGCTTAGAAGATAATCAGCCCCAGCATTCT. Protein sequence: CASSLEDNQPQHS.

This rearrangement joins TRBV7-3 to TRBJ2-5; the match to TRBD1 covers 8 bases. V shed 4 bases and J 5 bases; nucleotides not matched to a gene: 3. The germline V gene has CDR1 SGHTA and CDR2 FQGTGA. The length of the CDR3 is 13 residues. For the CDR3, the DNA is TGTGCCAGCAGCTCGACAGGGGCGGAGACCCAGTACTTC. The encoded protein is CASSSTGAETQYF.

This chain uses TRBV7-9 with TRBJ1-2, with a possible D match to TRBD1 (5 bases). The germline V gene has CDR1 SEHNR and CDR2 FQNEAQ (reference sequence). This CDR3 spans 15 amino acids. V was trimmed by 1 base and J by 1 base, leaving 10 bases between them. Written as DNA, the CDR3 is TGTGCCAGCAGCTTAGGATGGACATTTAACTATGGCTACACCTTC. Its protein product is CASSLGWTFNYGYTF.

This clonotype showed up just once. The CDR3 bases are TGTGCCAGCAGCCCCCCACAACCGGGACCGGGTGGGGATCAGTACTTC. This sequence encodes CASSPPQPGPGGDQYF. The chain links TRBV6-6 to TRBJ2-7; D may be TRBD1 or TRBD2 (5 bases each). V lost 6 bases to trimming and J lost 10 bases, with 28 bases between them. The V gene's germline CDR1 is MNHNY and CDR2 SVGAGI (reference sequence). The CDR3 has 16 residues.

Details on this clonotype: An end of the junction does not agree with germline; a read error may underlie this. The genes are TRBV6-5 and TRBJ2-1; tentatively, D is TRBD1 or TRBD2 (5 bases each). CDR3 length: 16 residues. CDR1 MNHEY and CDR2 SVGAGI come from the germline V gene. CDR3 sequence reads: CVSSYSSGGALNEQFF. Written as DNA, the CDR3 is TGTGTCAGCAGTTACTCTTCTGGGGGAGCCCTGAATGAGCAGTTCTTC.

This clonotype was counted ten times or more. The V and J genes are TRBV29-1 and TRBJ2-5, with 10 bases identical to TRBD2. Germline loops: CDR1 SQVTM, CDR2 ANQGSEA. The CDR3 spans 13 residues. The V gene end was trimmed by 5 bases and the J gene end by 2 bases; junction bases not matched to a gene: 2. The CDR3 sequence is CSVLAGGQETQYF. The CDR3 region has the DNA TGCAGCGTTTTAGCGGGAGGTCAAGAGACCCAGTACTTC.

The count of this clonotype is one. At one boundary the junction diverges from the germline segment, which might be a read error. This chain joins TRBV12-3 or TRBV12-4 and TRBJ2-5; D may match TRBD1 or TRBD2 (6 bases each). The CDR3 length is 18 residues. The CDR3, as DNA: TGTGCCACCAGTCCCGCTGGGGCGCGACGGAGGGGACAAGAGACCCAATACTTC. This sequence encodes CATSPAGARRRGQETQYF.

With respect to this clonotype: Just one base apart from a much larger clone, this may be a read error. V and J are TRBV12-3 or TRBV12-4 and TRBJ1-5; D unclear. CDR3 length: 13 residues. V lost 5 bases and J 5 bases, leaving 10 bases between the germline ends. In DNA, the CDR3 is TGTGCCAGCAGTATTCAAGCAGATCAGCCCCAGCATTTT. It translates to CASSIQADQPQHF.

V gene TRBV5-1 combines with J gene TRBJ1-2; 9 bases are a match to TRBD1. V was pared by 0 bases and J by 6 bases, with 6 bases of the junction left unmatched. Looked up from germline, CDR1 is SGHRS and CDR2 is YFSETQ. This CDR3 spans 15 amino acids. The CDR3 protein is CASSLDLRDRDGYTF. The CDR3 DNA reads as TGCGCCAGCAGCTTGGACCTCCGGGACAGGGATGGCTACACCTTC. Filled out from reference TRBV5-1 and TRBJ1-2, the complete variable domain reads KAGVTQTPRYLIKTRGQQVTLSCSPISGHRSVSWYQQTPGQGLQFLFEYFSETQRNKGNFPGRFSGRQFSNSRSEMNVSTLELGDSALYLCASSLDLRDRDGYTFGSGTRLTVV.

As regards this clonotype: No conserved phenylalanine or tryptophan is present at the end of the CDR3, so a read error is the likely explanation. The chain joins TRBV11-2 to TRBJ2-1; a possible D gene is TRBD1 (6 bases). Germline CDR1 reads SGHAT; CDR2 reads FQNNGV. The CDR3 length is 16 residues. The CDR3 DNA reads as TGCACCAGCAGCTTAGGGATGGGGGCGCGGTACAATGAGCAGTTCTCC. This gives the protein CTSSLGMGARYNEQFS.